This TCR beta chain stems from a study of a mutant IDH1 vaccine in newly diagnosed glioma. Overall study context: Of the patients given treatment, approximately 60% were male and approximately 38% were female, and a mean age of about 44 years was recorded.

Profiling relied on immunoSEQ multiplex PCR, and the TCRdb table lists in-frame clones only, not all of them. This sample has about 20,000 clones; roughly 82% occur once, and the top ten carry approximately 13%. On this clone: What it binds is unknown.

Time point meaning: week 23, last vaccination. In the vaccine, a single dose held 300 ug of the mutant IDH1 20-mer peptide, along with topical imiquimod. J was trimmed by 5 bases and V by 6 bases; bases with no gene match: 10. Germline lookup yields CDR1 GTSNPN and CDR2 SVGIG (reference sequence). CDR3 length: 15 residues. This specimen was PBMCs, taken from a glioma patient whose treatment included an IDH1 peptide vaccine. The clonotype comes from a man in his thirties or forties with glioma. This chain links TRBV30 with TRBJ2-2; 9 nucleotides line up with TRBD1. CDR3 protein: CACPKDRGLTGELFF. The DNA of the CDR3 is TGTGCCTGCCCCAAGGACAGGGGCTTGACCGGGGAGCTGTTTTTT.